This T cell receptor (beta chain) is from a study of OX40 agonist ivuxolimab in advanced cancers. Study background: Every 2 weeks, patients received ivuxolimab intravenously, dosed at 0.01 to 10 mg/kg. Partial responses were achieved by three patients: one hepatocellular carcinoma, two cutaneous melanoma. Study-wide results and caveats: At doses 0.1 to 3.0 mg/kg, CD4+ and CD8+ clones expanded. Expanded clones were, on average, more numerous in CD8+ T cells than in CD4+.

The ends were cut back, 4 bases at V and 5 bases at J, with 15 bases in the middle. This CDR3 is 15 amino acids long. The germline V gene encodes CDR1 SGHAT and CDR2 FQNNGV. Some clones are missing from TCRdb's copy, which holds only in-frame ones; the method was immunoSEQ multiplex PCR. Among about 95,000 clones listed, around 82% were seen once. As to this clone: What it binds is unknown.

Sequences were derived from CD4+ or CD8+ T cells sorted from blood, sampled in a trial of the OX40 agonist ivuxolimab. This sequence originates from an adult with an advanced solid tumor such as melanoma, head and neck, liver or kidney cancer. The J gene is TRBJ2-1, the V gene TRBV11-2; D tentatively fits TRBD1 or TRBD2 (5 bases each). The CDR3 nucleotides are TGTGCCAGCAGCTCACGCCGGGACGCACACAATGAGCAGTTCTTC. Translating gives CASSSRRDAHNEQFF.